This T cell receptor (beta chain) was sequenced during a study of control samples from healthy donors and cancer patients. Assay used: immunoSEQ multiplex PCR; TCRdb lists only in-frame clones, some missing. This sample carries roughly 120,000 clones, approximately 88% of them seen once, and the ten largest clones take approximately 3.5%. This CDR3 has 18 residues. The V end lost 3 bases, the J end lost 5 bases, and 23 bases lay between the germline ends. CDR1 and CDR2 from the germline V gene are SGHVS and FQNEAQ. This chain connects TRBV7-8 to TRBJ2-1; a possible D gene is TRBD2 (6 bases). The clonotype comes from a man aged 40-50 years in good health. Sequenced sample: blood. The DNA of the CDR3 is TGTGCCAGCAGCTTCCCAGGAGGGAGGAGGGCCAGGGACAATGAGCAGTTCTTC. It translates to CASSFPGGRRARDNEQFF.